Presented here are 32 T cell receptor beta chains from one specimen sequenced in a study of cytomegalovirus exposure and HLA in healthy donors. Both 60 Vbeta primers and 13 Jbeta primers went into the PCR. TCRdb's table, derived via immunoSEQ multiplex PCR, lists solely in-frame clones and lacks some. The sample includes around 170,000 clones, approximately 78% of them seen just once. Sequenced: PBMCs. The receptors stem from a woman between 18 and 30 years old in good health and CMV-seronegative.

CDR3 coding DNA: TGCGCCAGCAGCCAACAGGATTTCTTGGCAACCTCCTACAATGAGCAGTTCTTC. It yields the protein CASSQQDFLATSYNEQFF. This chain uses TRBV4-1 with TRBJ2-1; D uncertain. The CDR3 is made up of 18 amino acids. The V and J ends lost 2 bases and 0 bases respectively, with 17 bases between them. The V gene's germline CDR1 is MGHRA and CDR2 YSYEKL.

V gene TRBV18 combines with J gene TRBJ2-6, with 10 nucleotides matching TRBD1. After removal of 3 bases from V and 1 base from J, the junction contained 9 bases not matched to a gene. The CDR3 runs to 19 residues. Per germline, CDR1 KGHSH and CDR2 LQKENI. The CDR3 region has the DNA TGTGCCAGCTCACCCCTACCGGGACAGGGGAGGTCTGGGGCCAACGTCCTGACTTTC. Translated, it gives CASSPLPGQGRSGANVLTF.

The chain recombines TRBV6-6 with TRBJ1-5; D is unresolved. V was clipped by 10 bases and J by 7 bases, with 17 bases between them. The germline CDR1 and CDR2 sequences are MNHNY and SVGAGI (reference sequence). The CDR3 is made up of 13 amino acids. The CDR3 protein is CATTDGGGQPQHF. The CDR3 bases are TGTGCCACCACGGACGGCGGCGGGCAGCCCCAGCATTTT.

The chain is built from TRBV30 and TRBJ2-2, with D possibly being TRBD2 (5 bases). In germline, CDR1 is GTSNPN, CDR2 SVGIG (reference sequence). There are 17 residues in the CDR3. The V and J ends lost 0 bases and 6 bases respectively, with 20 bases between them. CDR3 in DNA: TGTGCCTGGAGTGTATCCGGCTTAGCGCCAAAGGCCGGGGAGCTGTTTTTT. Translation: CAWSVSGLAPKAGELFF.

This chain uses TRBV5-4 with TRBJ2-7; TRBD1 might be the D (5 bases). The CDR3 is 14 residues long. V was pared by 0 bases and J by 1 base, with 8 bases between. Germline CDR1 and CDR2: SGHNT and YYREEE (reference sequence). As DNA, the CDR3 is TGTGCCAGCAGCTTGGGGGGCCCTTCCTACGAGCAGTACTTC. Translating it yields CASSLGGPSYEQYF.

The V call is TRBV18, the J call TRBJ2-3; 8 nucleotides match TRBD1. Germline CDR1 and CDR2: KGHSH and LQKENI. V shed 4 bases and J 0 bases; nucleotides not matched to a gene: 6. The CDR3 sequence is 16 residues long. The CDR3 protein is CASSQRTGSSTDTQYF. As DNA, the CDR3 is TGTGCCAGCTCACAAAGGACAGGGTCAAGCACAGATACGCAGTATTTT.

This chain joins TRBV6-6 and TRBJ2-7, with D maybe TRBD2 (6 bases). Between the trimmed V and J ends, which lost 7 bases and 3 bases, there was a span of 13 bases. Germline CDR1 MNHNY, CDR2 SVGAGI (reference sequence). There are 13 residues in the CDR3. The CDR3 region is CASTPGVNYEQYF. CDR3 DNA: TGTGCCAGCACGCCGGGGGTCAACTACGAGCAGTACTTC.

The chain is built from TRBV19 and TRBJ1-2, with 9 nucleotides matching TRBD1. Trimming removed 5 bases from V and 8 bases from J; junction bases left unmatched: 6. Germline values: CDR1 LNHDA, CDR2 SQIVND (reference sequence). This CDR3 is built from 13 residues. The CDR3 protein is CASSPRDRDGYTF. As DNA, the CDR3 is TGTGCCAGTAGTCCCCGGGACAGGGACGGCTACACCTTC.

The rearrangement uses TRBV27 and TRBJ2-1; 11 bases are a match to TRBD1. CDR1 is MNHEY and CDR2 is SMNVEV in the germline V gene (reference sequence). The V segment lost 5 bases and the J segment 6 bases; nucleotides outside the gene matches: 9. This CDR3 contains 16 residues. This CDR3 is CASSLGWGQGGNEQFF. In DNA, the CDR3 is TGTGCCAGCAGTCTAGGATGGGGACAGGGGGGCAATGAGCAGTTCTTC.

The genes are TRBV2 and TRBJ1-1; D unresolved. The CDR3 totals 14 residues. V gave up 6 bases and J gave up 0 bases, with 11 bases separating them. Per germline, CDR1 SNHLY and CDR2 FYNNEI. DNA for the CDR3: TGTGCCAGCAGGCCGCCCCAGGTGAACACTGAAGCTTTCTTT. Its protein is CASRPPQVNTEAFF.

The CDR3 region has the DNA TGTGCCAGCTCACCGATTGCAGGGGACCGGAACACTGAAGCTTTCTTT. Its translation: CASSPIAGDRNTEAFF. V is TRBV18 and J is TRBJ1-1; D perhaps matches TRBD1 (6 bases). Trimming shortened V by 3 bases and J by 1 base, and 15 bases separated the two germline ends. Germline lookup yields CDR1 KGHSH and CDR2 LQKENI. The CDR3 totals 16 residues.

The chain employs TRBV27 and TRBJ2-7; 8 positions match TRBD1. The CDR3 is made up of 16 amino acids. Germline V lookup: CDR1 MNHEY, CDR2 SMNVEV (reference sequence). V was clipped by 5 bases and J by 4 bases; unmatched bases: 13. The CDR3: CASSLGIGTGFYEQYF. The CDR3 DNA reads TGTGCCAGCAGTCTCGGTATCGGGACAGGATTTTACGAGCAGTACTTC.

V is TRBV19 and J is TRBJ2-7; 9 bases agree with TRBD2. The CDR3 runs 13 residues. Germline-derived CDR1 and CDR2 are LNHDA and SQIVND (reference sequence). The ends lost 5 bases at V and 7 bases at J; junction bases unmatched: 6. The CDR3 protein is CASSLGLAGEQYF. The DNA for the CDR3 is TGTGCCAGTAGTCTGGGACTAGCAGGGGAGCAGTACTTC.

V and J are TRBV29-1 and TRBJ1-1; D call uncertain. The CDR3 sequence is 11 residues long. Germline V gene sequence: CDR1 SQVTM, CDR2 ANQGSEA. V was trimmed by 5 bases and J by 2 bases, leaving 6 bases between them. This CDR3 is CSVTRNTEAFF. CDR3 coding DNA: TGCAGCGTTACAAGAAACACTGAAGCTTTCTTT.

V usage is TRBV18 and J usage is TRBJ1-2; D unclear. This CDR3 has 13 amino acids. The V gene lost 0 bases and the J gene lost 5 bases, with 7 bases spanning the gap. Germline V gives CDR1 KGHSH, CDR2 LQKENI. CDR3 nucleotides: TGTGCCAGCTCACCACCCAACAATTATGGCTACACCTTC. Its translation: CASSPPNNYGYTF.

This chain's CDR3 is CASRDRLYQPQHF. CDR3 nucleotide sequence: TGTGCCAGCAGGGACAGGCTCTATCAGCCCCAGCATTTT. V gene TRBV27 combines with J gene TRBJ1-5; 7 bases fit TRBD1. V shed 6 bases and J 5 bases; nucleotides not matched to a gene: 4. The length of the CDR3 is 13 residues. Germline-derived CDR1 and CDR2 are MNHEY and SMNVEV (reference sequence).

The rearrangement joins TRBV30 to TRBJ2-5, with TRBD1 matching over 7 bases. The germline V gene encodes CDR1 GTSNPN and CDR2 SVGIG (reference sequence). V shed 4 bases, J shed 1 base, and the junction held 3 bases outside the gene matches. The length of the CDR3 is 13 residues. The chain's CDR3 is CAWNRDSQETQYF. For the CDR3, the DNA is TGTGCCTGGAACCGGGACAGCCAAGAGACCCAGTACTTC.

Written as DNA, the CDR3 is TGCGCCAGCAGCGGAACAGGGGCATTTTCCTACGAGCAGTACTTC. The encoded protein is CASSGTGAFSYEQYF. The chain uses TRBV5-1 and TRBJ2-7; 7 nucleotides align to TRBD1. The CDR3 spans 15 residues. Germline-derived CDR1 and CDR2 are SGHRS and YFSETQ. Trimming at V came to 4 bases and at J to 1 base, leaving 8 bases not matched to a gene.

The V and J genes are TRBV30 and TRBJ1-4, with D tentatively TRBD1 (5 bases). Germline assignment: CDR1 GTSNPN and CDR2 SVGIG (reference sequence). This CDR3 is built from 13 residues. The V end lost 2 bases, the J end lost 4 bases, and 8 bases lay between the germline ends. CDR3 sequence (DNA): TGTGCCTGGAGTCCAGGGCATAATGAAAAACTGTTTTTT. Protein sequence: CAWSPGHNEKLFF.

This clone was observed a handful of times. This CDR3 is CASSLVGQGNTGELFF. CDR3 nucleotide sequence: TGCGCCAGCAGCTTGGTGGGACAGGGTAACACCGGGGAGCTGTTTTTT. The chain has TRBV5-1 and TRBJ2-2; 9 bases are shared with TRBD1. Germline trimming cut 0 bases from V and 2 bases from J; bases unmatched to any gene: 2. The CDR3 covers 16 residues. Germline V gene lookup returns CDR1 SGHRS and CDR2 YFSETQ.

V gene TRBV2 combines with J gene TRBJ1-2; D gene unclear. This CDR3 has 16 amino acids. The V end lost 0 bases, the J end lost 0 bases, and 11 bases lay between the germline ends. CDR1 is SNHLY, CDR2 FYNNEI, per germline. The CDR3 is CASSEAPGGTNYGYTF. Written as DNA, the CDR3 is TGTGCCAGCAGTGAAGCGCCTGGCGGTACTAACTATGGCTACACCTTC.

The chain recombines TRBV7-6 with TRBJ2-7; D is unresolved. Per the germline V gene, CDR1 is SGHVS and CDR2 is FNYEAQ. V lost 5 bases to trimming and J lost 0 bases, with 17 bases between them. The CDR3 runs to 16 residues. The CDR3 is CASSPAAFRSSYEQYF. For the CDR3, the DNA is TGTGCCAGCAGCCCCGCGGCTTTTAGGAGCTCCTACGAGCAGTACTTC.

The chain is built from TRBV6-1 and TRBJ1-4, with 7 bases aligning to TRBD1. Per germline, CDR1 MNHNS and CDR2 SASEGT. V shed 4 bases and J 3 bases; nucleotides not matched to a gene: 8. The length of the CDR3 is 16 residues. The CDR3 DNA sequence: TGTGCCAGCAGTGCCGCTTCCGGGACAGCTAATGAAAAACTGTTTTTT. As protein: CASSAASGTANEKLFF.

The V and J genes are TRBV19 and TRBJ2-7; 11 nucleotides match TRBD1. With 4 bases clipped from V and 3 bases from J, the junction kept 5 bases outside the gene matches. Germline CDR1 is LNHDA and CDR2 is SQIVND (reference sequence). This CDR3 region has 15 residues. CDR3 DNA: TGTGCCAGTAGTACGACCGGGACAGGGGGCTACGAGCAGTACTTC. Protein: CASSTTGTGGYEQYF. The whole variable domain, remainder taken from reference TRBV19 and TRBJ2-7, is DGGITQSPKYLFRKEGQNVTLSCEQNLNHDAMYWYRQDPGQGLRLIYYSQIVNDFQKGDIAEGYSVSREKKESFPLTVTSAQKNPTAFYLCASSTTGTGGYEQYFGPGTRLTVT.

A few counts support this clone. The chain recombines TRBV6-6 with TRBJ1-1; possibly TRBD1 for D (6 bases). The V and J ends lost 7 bases and 3 bases respectively, with 15 bases between them. CDR3 length: 14 amino acids. CDR1 and CDR2 from the germline V gene are MNHNY and SVGAGI (reference sequence). The CDR3 DNA reads as TGTGCCAGCAATATAAGGGACATCGACACTGAAGCTTTCTTT. Its protein is CASNIRDIDTEAFF.

V is TRBV5-5 and J is TRBJ2-1; 8 nucleotides match TRBD2. CDR1 and CDR2 (germline): SGHKS, YYEKEE (reference sequence). The junction had 4 bases not matched to a gene; V was cut back by 0 bases and J by 8 bases. There are 14 residues in the CDR3. CDR3: CASSLVAGGHEQFF. Here the CDR3 DNA reads TGTGCCAGCAGCTTGGTTGCGGGAGGCCATGAGCAGTTCTTC.

This clone turned up a few times. The chain has TRBV18 and TRBJ2-1; D is possibly TRBD2 (5 bases). V lost 6 bases and J lost 5, with 11 bases in between. CDR1 and CDR2 (germline): KGHSH, LQKENI. This CDR3 has 13 amino acids. This chain's CDR3 is CASSSTGDNEQFF. The CDR3 coding sequence is TGTGCCAGCTCCAGCACCGGGGACAATGAGCAGTTCTTC.

CDR3 sequence reads: CATKSGVGDEQFF. In nucleotides, the CDR3 is TGTGCCACCAAAAGCGGGGTAGGCGATGAGCAGTTCTTC. V is TRBV15 and J is TRBJ2-1, with 7 bases fitting TRBD2. J was trimmed by 8 bases and V by 7 bases; bases with no gene match: 8. Germline V gives CDR1 LNHNV, CDR2 YYDKDF (reference sequence). This CDR3 contains 13 residues.

In DNA, the CDR3 is TGTGCCAGCAGTCGAGTGAAGACTGGCTACGAGCAGTACTTC. Protein: CASSRVKTGYEQYF. The J gene is TRBJ2-7, the V gene TRBV2, with D unclear. The V and J ends lost 5 bases and 3 bases respectively, with 14 bases between them. The germline CDR1 and CDR2 sequences are SNHLY and FYNNEI. This CDR3 comprises 14 residues.

This clone was observed a few times. The chain carries TRBV5-6 and TRBJ1-1; no firm D call. The V and J ends lost 0 bases and 1 base respectively, with 4 bases between them. Germline assignment: CDR1 SGHDT and CDR2 YYEEEE. The CDR3 has 13 amino acids. CDR3 loop: CASSLARNTEAFF. For the CDR3, the DNA is TGTGCCAGCAGCTTGGCCAGGAACACTGAAGCTTTCTTT.

The chain combines TRBV28 with TRBJ2-7, with a weak D call TRBD2 (6 bases). The germline V gene encodes CDR1 MDHEN and CDR2 SYDVKM. The germline V and J ends were trimmed by 7 bases and 0 bases, with 10 bases remaining between them. The CDR3 spans 13 residues. The CDR3 spells CASTGGNSYEQYF. The CDR3 nucleotides are TGTGCCAGCACCGGGGGTAACTCCTACGAGCAGTACTTC.

The J gene is TRBJ1-2, the V gene TRBV5-6, with unresolved D. V lost 3 bases and J lost 0, with 12 bases in between. The CDR3 sequence is 15 residues long. The germline V gene has CDR1 SGHDT and CDR2 YYEEEE. The chain's CDR3 is CASSWEGLANYGYTF. The CDR3 nucleotides are TGTGCCAGCAGCTGGGAGGGTCTAGCTAACTATGGCTACACCTTC. The whole variable domain, filled in from reference TRBV5-6 and TRBJ1-2, reads DAGVTQSPTHLIKTRGQQVTLRCSPKSGHDTVSWYQQALGQGPQFIFQYYEEEERQRGNFPDRFSGHQFPNYSSELNVNALLLGDSALYLCASSWEGLANYGYTFGSGTRLTVV.